The 18 T cell receptor beta chains presented below share a single source sample, sequenced in a study of blood T cells in healthy people across ages. A second PCR, run for roughly 7 to 12 cycles, used a sample-barcoded 5' primer plus a J-beta primer mix. Using its own MiXCR run on the 5' RACE reads, TCRdb lists one record per CDR3 protein. Of some 730,000 distinct CDR3 sequences detected, about 24% appear once; the ten largest clones hold 20% to 25%. Material for sequencing was blood. The receptors were sampled from a man in his 70s in good health.

In this sample, this clonotype turned up a few times. The V and J genes are TRBV6-5 and TRBJ1-2; D might be TRBD1 (5 bases). Trimming removed 6 bases from V and 2 bases from J, with 13 bases in between. This CDR3 contains 14 residues. Germline V lookup: CDR1 MNHEY, CDR2 SVGAGI. DNA for the CDR3: TGTGCCAGCAGAAACACTTGGGGGAACTATGGCTACACCTTC. Translated: CASRNTWGNYGYTF.

This clonotype was counted between two and nine times. CDR3 DNA sequence: TGCGCCAGCAGCTTGGGGGACAGGGGGCTTAACACTGAAGCTTTCTTT. Protein product: CASSLGDRGLNTEAFF. This sequence joins TRBV5-1 and TRBJ1-1; TRBD1 matches at 12 bases. The CDR3 has 16 residues. Germline values: CDR1 SGHRS, CDR2 YFSETQ. V trimming: 0 bases; J trimming: 2 bases; junction bases outside the gene matches: 2. The full variable domain, with the rest looked up from reference TRBV5-1 and TRBJ1-1, is KAGVTQTPRYLIKTRGQQVTLSCSPISGHRSVSWYQQTPGQGLQFLFEYFSETQRNKGNFPGRFSGRQFSNSRSEMNVSTLELGDSALYLCASSLGDRGLNTEAFFGQGTRLTVV.

There are many counts of this clonotype. J is TRBJ2-5 and V is TRBV6-5; tentatively, D is TRBD2 (7 bases). Trimming took 0 bases from V and 5 from J, leaving 22 bases between them. This CDR3 region has 18 residues. From germline, CDR1 is MNHEY and CDR2 SVGAGI. The CDR3 protein is CASSYSGGPALLIETQYF. For the CDR3, the DNA is TGTGCCAGCAGTTACTCGGGGGGGCCCGCCTTACTAATTGAGACCCAGTACTTC.

The V and J genes are TRBV20-1 and TRBJ2-5; no definite D call. Gene TRBJ2-1 matches the end of the DNA better, so the J call may be wrong. Looked up from germline, CDR1 is DFQATT and CDR2 is SNEGSKA (reference sequence). CDR3 length equals 13 residues. Here the CDR3 DNA reads TGCAGTGCCCGGCGGCTCTTGAATGATGCACAGTTCTTC. Translating gives CSARRLLNDAQFF.

Only a few counts were recorded for this clonotype. This rearrangement joins TRBV9 to TRBJ1-1; possible D gene TRBD1, 6 bases. This CDR3 has 13 amino acids. From germline, CDR1 is SGDLS and CDR2 YYNGEE. V gave up 3 bases and J gave up 3 bases, with 9 bases separating them. In nucleotides, the CDR3 is TGTGCCAGCAGCGACTACAGGGACACTGAAGCTTTCTTT. Translation gives CASSDYRDTEAFF.

This clonotype was seen a handful of times. The V and J genes are TRBV5-1 and TRBJ2-5; tentative D call: TRBD1 (5 bases). TRBJ2-1 matches the DNA end more closely, so the J call is doubtful. Germline loops: CDR1 SGHRS, CDR2 YFSETQ. CDR3 length: 15 amino acids. The CDR3 sequence: CASSLVGRAGDEQFF. DNA of the CDR3: TGCGCCAGCAGCTTGGTAGGCAGGGCCGGAGATGAGCAGTTCTTC.

This clonotype appeared a few times. The chain is built from TRBV12-3 or TRBV12-4 and TRBJ2-5; TRBD1 matches 8 bases. This CDR3 has 13 amino acids. J lost 5 bases, V lost 6 bases, and 5 bases had no gene match. The CDR3 DNA is TGTGCCAGCAGGACAGGGGACGGGGAGACCCAGTACTTC. It translates to CASRTGDGETQYF.

In its sample, this clonotype was seen a few times. The genes are TRBV29-1 and TRBJ1-2; no clear D. The ends were cut back, 6 bases at V and 2 bases at J, with 4 bases in the middle. Germline CDR1 SQVTM, CDR2 ANQGSEA. The length of the CDR3 is 10 residues. In DNA, the CDR3 is TGCAGCGTGTACAACTATGGCTACACCTTC. Encoded protein: CSVYNYGYTF. Full variable domain (missing parts from reference TRBV29-1 and TRBJ1-2): SAVISQKPSRDICQRGTSLTIQCQVDSQVTMMFWYRQQPGQSLTLIATANQGSEATYESGFVIDKFPISRPNLTFSTLTVSNMSPEDSSIYLCSVYNYGYTFGSGTRLTVV.

V is TRBV6-5 and J is TRBJ2-1; a weak D match, TRBD1 (5 bases). Germline V gene sequence: CDR1 MNHEY, CDR2 SVGAGI. The V gene lost 6 bases and the J gene lost 7 bases, with 16 bases spanning the gap. CDR3 length: 14 amino acids. In DNA form, the CDR3 reads TGTGCCAGCAGGGAGCCCTGGGGCTTGAATGAGCAGTTCTTC. It codes for CASREPWGLNEQFF.

The V call is TRBV21-1, the J call TRBJ2-7; TRBD2 reflects the table's D call only, with no check against the DNA. TRBV21-1 is deemed a pseudogene. CDR3 length: 11 amino acids. The CDR3 spells CAALRVHEQYF. The CDR3 nucleotides are TGTGCCGCCCTCAGGGTCCACGAGCAGTACTTC.

The V and J genes are TRBV6-2 or TRBV6-3 and TRBJ2-1; no clear D gene. In germline, CDR1 is MNHEY, CDR2 SVGEGT. This CDR3 has 12 amino acids. Between the trimmed V and J ends, which lost 5 bases and 9 bases, there was a span of 11 bases. CDR3: CASSQYSGEQFF. CDR3 coding DNA: TGTGCCAGCAGTCAGTACTCTGGTGAGCAGTTCTTC.

Only a few counts were recorded for this clonotype. This chain joins TRBV12-3 or TRBV12-4 and TRBJ2-7; TRBD1 matches 8 bases. The V segment lost 4 bases and the J segment 2 bases; nucleotides outside the gene matches: 4. The CDR3 sequence is 14 residues long. The CDR3 loop reads CASSSGQGPYEQYF. The CDR3 coding sequence is TGTGCCAGCAGTTCTGGACAGGGACCCTACGAGCAGTACTTC.

This clonotype appeared a few times. This chain joins TRBV5-1 and TRBJ1-5; D is perhaps TRBD1 (5 bases). This CDR3 contains 15 residues. Trimming stripped 4 bases from V and 0 bases from J, with 11 bases between. CDR1 SGHRS and CDR2 YFSETQ come from the germline V gene. Here the CDR3 DNA reads TGCGCCAGCAGCCAGGCAGGGAATAGCAATCAGCCCCAGCATTTT. It codes for CASSQAGNSNQPQHF.

This clonotype was seen once. V and J are TRBV14 and TRBJ2-1; D tentatively reads TRBD1 or TRBD2 (5 bases each). CDR1 is SGHDN, CDR2 FVKESK, per germline. V was trimmed by 0 bases and J by 9 bases, leaving 9 bases between them. The CDR3 is 13 amino acids. In DNA, the CDR3 is TGTGCCAGCAGCCAAGATTGGGGGAGTGAGCAGTTCTTC. Translation: CASSQDWGSEQFF.

This clonotype has more than one count but fewer than ten. The chain is built from TRBV6-5 and TRBJ2-5; 8 bases line up with TRBD1. The J call may be faulty, since TRBJ2-1 better matches the DNA end. This CDR3 contains 13 residues. Germline V gene data show CDR1 as MNHEY and CDR2 as SVGAGI. The CDR3 DNA is TGTGCCAGCAGTTACGACAGGGGTCTTGAGCAGTTCTTC. Translation: CASSYDRGLEQFF.

This clonotype has just a few counts. This chain links TRBV21-1 with TRBJ2-7; the table's D call of TRBD1 was not tested on the DNA. TRBV21-1 is tagged as a pseudogene. The CDR3 totals 20 residues. The CDR3 DNA reads as TGTGCTGGATACGAGGGACAGGCTCCGGGGAGCTCCCCCTACACCTACGAGCAGTACGTC. This gives the protein CAGYEGQAPGSSPYTYEQYV.

This clonotype came up a few times. This chain connects TRBV29-1 to TRBJ1-1; D remains ambiguous. CDR3 size: 12 residues. The ends were cut back, 7 bases at V and 0 bases at J, with 9 bases in the middle. Germline loops: CDR1 SQVTM, CDR2 ANQGSEA. The CDR3 here is CSASVVNTEAFF. Here the CDR3 DNA reads TGCAGCGCCTCCGTTGTGAACACTGAAGCTTTCTTT.

The chain is built from TRBV9 and TRBJ1-2; 7 bases fit TRBD1. The V segment lost 5 bases and the J segment 4 bases; nucleotides outside the gene matches: 8. Germline V gene sequence: CDR1 SGDLS, CDR2 YYNGEE. This CDR3 is 14 amino acids long. CDR3 loop: CASSGGQSVYGYTF. The CDR3 DNA reads as TGTGCCAGCAGTGGGGGACAGAGCGTCTATGGCTACACCTTC.